This T cell receptor (beta chain) comes out of a study of cytomegalovirus exposure and HLA in healthy donors (dated by TCRdb to about 2017). Regarding the study in general: An earlier analysis of several hundred of the donors reported 250 to 300 Gb of sequence data and 120 million or so unique TCR beta sequences from roughly 200 million T cells. Roughly 320 gigabases of sequencing data and 91 million or so unique TCR sequences made up an early release that covered over 550 HLA-typed donors. The genetic ancestry cluster associated with self-reported Caucasian donors included 70% to 85% of the roughly 400 genotyped donors. The study aimed to test whether cataloging public T cell receptors could reveal signatures of past pathogen exposure. Using immunosequencing, the study profiled T cell repertoires from about 650 subjects and related those repertoires to cytomegalovirus serostatus. Besides the first cohort of approximately 710 subjects, a separate validation cohort made up of 120 different subjects was used. To predict cytomegalovirus infection status, the study brought together high-throughput TCR immunosequencing, statistical association of individual TCRs with disease status, and machine learning. A later analysis re-examined previously published TCR beta repertoires from 600 to 700 donors and added high-resolution HLA genotyping to investigate patterns of TCR occurrence. In the later analysis, no new phenotypic data were used to find candidate immune exposures; instead, reliance was placed on TCR beta sequences and their occurrence across donors. To decide whether each TCR beta V gene segment behaved as functional or pseudogenic, an earlier analysis of some 600 of the donors relied on high-throughput TCR beta sequencing. Alongside the repertoire data, information on donor age, sex, ethnicity and CMV serostatus was compiled. Genome-wide SNP genotypes for about 55% of the 666 donors were used in a later genetic analysis, which treated that subset as a discovery cohort. All discovery cohort repertoires had been generated on a single sequencing platform. HLA typing included class I and class II loci at four-digit resolution. Typing coverage varied by locus: roughly 629-630 donors for A, B, C, DRB1 and DQB1; roughly 510 for DQA1; more than 600 for DPA1; approximately 490 for DPB1. Several DR-DQ haplotypes were handled as single units for association and clustering because linkage in the cohort was strong. On average, roughly 250,000 unique TCR beta nucleotide sequences were sequenced per donor among 300 to 500 genotyped donors of the cohort, with roughly 19% of those sequences being non-productive. Findings and caveats that apply to the study as a whole: Correlated functional status among segregating V segments might reflect linkage disequilibrium, but an unknown experimental factor could not be ruled out. Roughly uniform sequencing depth across donors was assumed in presence/absence analyses, although this assumption may not hold. According to a later genetic analysis, donors in an Asian-associated ancestry cluster had fewer N-insertions in productive TCRs than the roughly 670-donor mean. In a later genetic analysis, a missense DCLRE1C variant was associated with V-gene and J-gene trimming of TCR beta chains, and the association was replicated in an independent cohort. A later analysis found that TCR association rates varied across HLA loci, with DRB1 alleles showing the most associated TCRs and HLA-C alleles the fewest. Only TCR beta chains were sequenced in this cohort, and the absence of alpha or paired-chain data limited detectable features. Because HLA typing was missing for some donors at each locus, association tests included only the typed subset. A few of the identified cytomegalovirus-associated TCR beta chains were confirmed in vitro to be specific for cytomegalovirus antigens. A group of highly shared sequence variants was considered likely to be a technical artifact of the sequencing pipeline. A later analysis reported that several top co-occurrence clusters appeared linked to parvovirus B19, influenza, CMV and Epstein-Barr virus. The classifier was reported to diagnose cytomegalovirus status with high specificity and sensitivity in both the original and validation cohorts. Because counts were too low, about 18 rarely observed V segments, including chromosome 9 orphons, were left out of the earlier analysis of 587 of the donors. When HLA alleles, especially DR and DQ, strongly co-occurred, TCR associations were difficult to assign to individual alleles. At a false discovery rate of 0.05, a later analysis linked some 17,000 TCR beta sequences to specific HLA alleles. The authors suggested that the approach could potentially be extended to other disease states and immunological phenotypes. In the study, around 150 TCR beta chains were listed as associated with cytomegalovirus. A further reported finding was that TCR beta sequences accurately predicted the HLA-A and HLA-B alleles for most subjects in the first cohort. While some public TCRs were present in many individuals, most TCR sequences turned up only very rarely across donors. In a later analysis, most CMV-associated TCR beta chains were found to appear HLA-restricted, with HLA associations seemingly driven largely by CMV exposure. For the cohort, immune exposure information was limited to CMV serostatus. An earlier analysis of approximately 600 of the donors showed that most TCR beta V segments appeared in productive rearrangements either about 87% or about 30% of the time, which broadly matched IMGT annotations. In a later analysis, HLA-associated TCR beta chains showed more clonal expansion and lower generation probabilities than non-associated chains that were equally common.

Libraries were made using the immunoSEQ multiplex PCR assay. A mixture of 60 forward primers for TCR Vbeta segments and 13 reverse primers for TCR Jbeta segments was used in the multiplex PCR. The CDR3 region of rearranged TCR beta genes was amplified from genomic DNA by a multiplex PCR assay. The amplified TCR beta libraries were sequenced on the Illumina HiSeq System as 87-base-pair reads. Processing in the source paper ran as follows. In a later analysis, tens of millions of unique TCR beta chains were counted across the 690 or so repertoires, and roughly 11 million of these chains were shared by at least two donors. Raw reads were error-corrected and collapsed into unique sequences by a nearest-neighbor algorithm in which closely related sequences were merged to remove PCR and sequencing errors. To assign V, D and J gene segments, CDR3 sequences were aligned to IMGT reference sequences. For a sequence to be retained, a match of at least six nucleotides to both a V gene segment and a J gene segment was required. Rearrangements were called productive when the CDR3 lacked stop codons and stayed in frame with V and J; all others were non-productive. CDR3 was defined by IMGT convention, running from the second conserved V-encoded cysteine to the conserved J-encoded phenylalanine. The earlier analysis of some 540 of the donors excluded any sequence lacking an unambiguous match to a single V gene segment. An earlier analysis of almost 600 of the donors classified V segments as functional when productive rearrangements were above 56.7% and as segregating when the standard deviation between donors was above 5%. A statistical classification framework was developed to diagnose cytomegalovirus status using the catalog of TCR beta chain sequences. In a later analysis, TCR nucleotide sequences were compared against IMGT/GENE-DB human TR gene sequences so that V and J genes could be assigned. The TCRdist pipeline was used in a later analysis to assign CDR3 sequences and most-parsimonious VDJ recombination scenarios. In a later analysis, each TCR beta chain was defined by its CDR3 amino acid sequence together with its V-gene family, and reads lacking a unique V-gene family were excluded. To address suspected cross-contamination and a sequencing artifact, a later analysis removed a few hundred highly shared, low-generation-probability nucleotide sequences. In a later analysis, a clonal expansion index for each public chain was calculated from normalized within-repertoire ranks of inferred template counts. Generation probabilities in a later analysis came from a VDJ recombination model fitted to out-of-frame rearrangements, and those results were checked against IGoR. Hypergeometric tests were used in a later analysis to score TCR-TCR, TCR-HLA and TCR-CMV co-occurrence, with a repertoire-size bias correction applied to the TCR pairs. To estimate false discovery rates, a later analysis permuted the HLA or CMV assignments 20 times. A later analysis grouped co-occurring TCRs with DBSCAN, adding TCRdist sequence similarity when clustering within HLA-allele-positive subsets. For co-occurrence clustering, repertoires with fewer than 30,000 or more than 120,000 public chains were excluded, along with four or five repertoires with anomalous nucleotide sharing. In TCRdb, the immuneACCESS table is reduced to in-frame sequences with V and J assigned. These tables do not hold every clone; where another copy was compared, an unresolved V gene accounts for under half, and the others remain unexplained. For V, J and clone size, that table is used; D and trimming come from the DNA. Within this sample are 110,000 or so clones, with 12% of them counted one time only. The top ten clonotypes cover 16% of the sample.

The cohort was made up of about 670 healthy bone marrow donors. At the time of sampling, every cohort member was nominally healthy, though immune exposures that went unrecorded were likely present. The donor was CMV seropositive and was included in the group of some 290 seropositive cohort members. A peripheral blood sample was provided by each donor, and peripheral blood mononuclear cells were used for TCR beta sequencing. Genomic DNA was extracted from the blood cell samples with the Qiagen DNeasy Blood Extraction Kit. Note on this clone: The clone's antigen remains unknown. There are no base qualities to consult, and no much larger clone falls within one base.

The TCR comes from a man aged 40-49 years in good health and CMV-seropositive. Sequencing used PBMCs.

CDR3 region: CAWSEFTQGGSAGELFF. The base sequence is TGTGCCTGGAGTGAATTCACACAGGGGGGGTCGGCCGGGGAGCTGTTTTTT. The sequence links TRBV30 to TRBJ2-2; the D gene is perhaps TRBD1, from 8 matching bases. According to the germline V gene (reference sequence), CDR1 reads GTSNPN and CDR2 reads SVGIG. The CDR3 runs 17 amino acids, cysteine and phenylalanine included. The entry retains the CDR3 DNA only, 51 bases that are in frame from base 1. V is reduced by 1 base and J by 6 bases, leaving a spacing of 21 bases between them.